This TCR beta chain was recorded in a study of blood T cell repertoires in COVID-19. Study-wide background: The United States, Italy and Spain provided the acute and convalescent COVID-19 samples. Sources were T cells, B-cell-depleted T cells, or PBMCs; the material itself was cDNA or gDNA.

CDR3 length: 14 amino acids. The V end lost 5 bases, the J end lost 3 bases, and 12 bases lay between the germline ends. In germline, CDR1 is SGHTA, CDR2 FQGNSA. Original data processing: Scientists estimated how many nucleated cells there were by amplifying reference gene primers. Method: immunoSEQ multiplex PCR; TCRdb's copy keeps in-frame clones and lacks some. V and J calls and clone size are as listed in that table; D and trimming were resolved from the DNA. The data contain around 250,000 clones, around 81% of them singletons. Sequenced sample: peripheral blood. This rearrangement joins TRBV7-2 to TRBJ2-3; a weak D match, TRBD1 (5 bases). The TCR comes from a man aged 45-65 years with active or convalescent COVID-19. The CDR3 DNA reads as TGTGCCAGCAGCCCCGGCAGGGTAACAGATACGCAGTATTTT. Translated, it gives CASSPGRVTDTQYF. Supplemented by reference TRBV7-2 and TRBJ2-3, the full variable domain reads GAGVSQSPSNKVTEKGKDVELRCDPISGHTALYWYRQSLGQGLEFLIYFQGNSAPDKSGLPSDRFSAERTGGSVSTLTIQRTQQEDSAVYLCASSPGRVTDTQYFGPGTRLTVL.